Listed here are 2 T cell receptor beta chains from one sample, sequenced in a study of T cells in Graves' hyperthyroidism and ophthalmopathy. It was RNA transcripts that yielded the amplified TCR beta CDR3 regions. First-round RT-PCR of the TCR CDR3 relied on the HTBI primer set. In TCRdb, the multiplex PCR reads were re-called with MiXCR into one record per CDR3 protein. The repertoire has hundreds of thousands of distinct CDR3 sequences, about a fifth of them found once; the top ten carry 30% to 40%. The source material was blood. The receptors derive from a man aged 25 to 40 with Graves' ophthalmopathy.

This clonotype appeared many times. V gene TRBV2 combines with J gene TRBJ2-3, with D possibly TRBD2 on 6 matching bases. V lost 5 bases and J lost 5, with 11 bases in between. The CDR3 length is 13 residues. Germline V CDR1 and CDR2: SNHLY, FYNNEI. The CDR3 sequence: CASSRDLGDTQYF. The CDR3 region has the DNA TGTGCCAGCAGTCGGGACTTGGGAGATACGCAGTATTTT. Looking up the rest from reference TRBV2 and TRBJ2-3 gives the full variable domain: EPEVTQTPSHQVTQMGQEVILRCVPISNHLYFYWYRQILGQKVEFLVSFYNNEISEKSEIFDDQFSVERPDGSNFTLKIRSTKLEDSAMYFCASSRDLGDTQYFGPGTRLTVL.

J is TRBJ1-3 and V is TRBV11-2; TRBD1 matches 7 bases. Germline V gives CDR1 SGHAT, CDR2 FQNNGV. This CDR3 comprises 15 residues. Trimming took 5 bases from V and 0 from J; bases not matched to a gene: 4. CDR3 sequence: CASSPRDSSGNTIYF. The CDR3 bases are TGTGCCAGCAGCCCGAGGGACAGCTCTGGAAACACCATATATTTT.